These 32 T cell receptor beta chains came from one sample sequenced in a study of OX40 agonist ivuxolimab in advanced cancers. Produced via immunoSEQ multiplex PCR; TCRdb's table is partial and in-frame only. The data show about 28,000 clones, with approximately 88% seen just once and roughly a sixth held by the top ten. The starting material was CD4+ or CD8+ T cells sorted from blood, obtained in a trial of the OX40 agonist ivuxolimab. These receptors originate from an adult with an advanced solid tumor such as melanoma, head and neck, liver or kidney cancer.

V usage is TRBV11-2 and J usage is TRBJ2-7; D not resolved. This CDR3 region has 12 residues. The germline V gene has CDR1 SGHAT and CDR2 FQNNGV. The V end lost 3 bases, the J end lost 0 bases, and 3 bases lay between the germline ends. The CDR3 is CASSLPSYEQYF. CDR3 DNA: TGTGCCAGCAGCTTGCCCTCCTACGAGCAGTACTTC. Full variable domain (remainder filled in from reference TRBV11-2 and TRBJ2-7): EAGVAQSPRYKIIEKRQSVAFWCNPISGHATLYWYQQILGQGPKLLIQFQNNGVVDDSQLPKDRFSAERLKGVDSTLKIQPAKLEDSAVYLCASSLPSYEQYFGPGTRLTVT.

The gene calls are TRBV27 and TRBJ2-2; no clear D. The germline V and J ends were trimmed by 6 bases and 3 bases, with 8 bases remaining between them. This CDR3 is built from 13 residues. The V gene's germline CDR1 is MNHEY and CDR2 SMNVEV (reference sequence). The CDR3 region is CASSTYYTGELFF. Here the CDR3 DNA reads TGTGCCAGCAGCACGTATTACACCGGGGAGCTGTTTTTT.

The chain joins TRBV7-9 to TRBJ2-3, with D tentatively TRBD2 (5 bases). The germline V and J ends were trimmed by 3 bases and 4 bases, with 14 bases remaining between them. Germline-derived CDR1 and CDR2 are SEHNR and FQNEAQ (reference sequence). The CDR3 has 15 amino acids. As DNA, the CDR3 is TGTGCCAGCAGCTTCCACGGGGAGTCAGCAGATACGCAGTATTTT. This codes for CASSFHGESADTQYF.

The CDR3 bases are TGTGCCAGCAGTGTTGAGTGGCAGGAGACCCAGTACTTC. This codes for CASSVEWQETQYF. This sequence joins TRBV6-5 and TRBJ2-5; D is undetermined. Per the germline V gene, CDR1 is MNHEY and CDR2 is SVGAGI. The CDR3 covers 13 residues. V was pared by 5 bases and J by 5 bases, with 12 bases between.

This clone has a single count. This chain joins TRBV5-6 and TRBJ2-7; no reliable D call. CDR1 is SGHDT, CDR2 YYEEEE, per germline. CDR3 size: 12 residues. V was clipped by 5 bases and J by 7 bases, with 13 bases between them. Here the CDR3 DNA reads TGTGCCAGCAGAGGTCCCTTGGGGGAGCAGTACTTC. This sequence encodes CASRGPLGEQYF.

The chain joins TRBV30 to TRBJ2-2; TRBD2 might be the D (6 bases). This CDR3 is 11 amino acids long. The germline V and J ends were trimmed by 3 bases and 10 bases, with 9 bases remaining between them. Germline V gene sequence: CDR1 GTSNPN, CDR2 SVGIG (reference sequence). The CDR3 DNA follows: TGTGCCTGGAGGGAGGGGCTGGAGCTGTTTTTT. It specifies CAWREGLELFF.

The genes are TRBV7-9 and TRBJ2-7, with D uncertain. The length of the CDR3 is 12 residues. Trimming cost V 6 bases and J 1 base, with 7 bases left between them. Per germline, CDR1 SEHNR and CDR2 FQNEAQ (reference sequence). The CDR3 sequence: CASSGPSYEQYF. CDR3 nucleotide sequence: TGTGCCAGCAGTGGGCCTTCCTACGAGCAGTACTTC.

The DNA for the CDR3 is TGTGCCACCGAGAGTGGGGTCCGTGAGCAGTTCTTC. Translating gives CATESGVREQFF. The J gene is TRBJ2-1, the V gene TRBV27, with unresolved D. Deletions cut 10 bases from V and 9 bases from J, with 16 bases between. The V gene's germline CDR1 is MNHEY and CDR2 SMNVEV (reference sequence). The CDR3 length is 12 residues.

This clone has just one count. This rearrangement joins TRBV12-5 to TRBJ2-7; TRBD1 aligns across 10 bases. The CDR3 is 15 amino acids. J gave up 3 bases and V 5 bases, and 7 bases lay outside the gene matches. The germline V gene encodes CDR1 LGHNT and CDR2 FRNRAP. CDR3 in amino acids: CASGPGQGEFYEQYF. The CDR3 DNA reads TGTGCTAGTGGTCCTGGACAGGGGGAATTCTACGAGCAGTACTTC.

The rearrangement uses TRBV2 and TRBJ2-7, with 7 bases aligning to TRBD1. Germline V gene lookup returns CDR1 SNHLY and CDR2 FYNNEI. V lost 6 bases and J lost 3; bases outside the gene matches: 11. The CDR3 runs to 15 residues. The CDR3 nucleotides read TGTGCCAGCAGAGACAGGGCTTTGGGTTTCTACGAGCAGTACTTC. The encoded protein is CASRDRALGFYEQYF.

This clone has just one count. DNA of the CDR3: TGTGCCAGCAGTGACTTTCCGGGACAGGGGTCCGGCTACACCTTC. Translation gives CASSDFPGQGSGYTF. The rearrangement joins TRBV6-4 to TRBJ1-2; TRBD1 matches at 10 bases. The CDR3 sequence is 15 residues long. From germline, CDR1 is MRHNA and CDR2 SNTAGT. V was clipped by 1 base and J by 8 bases; unmatched bases: 7.

V gene TRBV12-5 combines with J gene TRBJ1-1; 7 positions agree with TRBD1. Germline lookup yields CDR1 LGHNT and CDR2 FRNRAP. Trimming cost V 3 bases and J 7 bases; bases outside gene matches: 2. This CDR3 contains 12 residues. The CDR3 region has the DNA TGTGCTAGTGGTTTCTCAGGGGGTGAAGCTTTCTTT. This encodes CASGFSGGEAFF.

V and J are TRBV5-6 and TRBJ2-7; D is possibly TRBD2 (7 bases). V lost 4 bases and J lost 1, with 18 bases in between. The CDR3 runs to 16 residues. Germline CDR1 and CDR2: SGHDT and YYEEEE. CDR3 bases: TGTGCCAGCAGCCTAGGGGGAGGGACACTATCCTACGAGCAGTACTTC. Protein sequence: CASSLGGGTLSYEQYF.

The rearrangement joins TRBV7-8 to TRBJ2-6; D remains ambiguous. CDR1 is SGHVS, CDR2 FQNEAQ, per germline. The CDR3 loop spans 16 amino acids. Between the trimmed V and J ends, which lost 0 bases and 0 bases, there was a span of 6 bases. The CDR3 loop reads CASSLARDSGANVLTF. CDR3 nucleotides: TGTGCCAGCAGCTTAGCAAGAGACTCTGGGGCCAACGTCCTGACTTTC.

The chain is built from TRBV27 and TRBJ2-7; 9 bases map to TRBD1. CDR1 is MNHEY and CDR2 is SMNVEV in the germline V gene (reference sequence). After removal of 4 bases from V and 6 bases from J, the junction contained 7 bases not matched to a gene. The CDR3 runs 14 residues. The CDR3 DNA reads as TGTGCCAGCAGTTCAATTGGGACAGGGCGCGAGCAGTACTTC. Its translation: CASSSIGTGREQYF.

This sequence joins TRBV27 and TRBJ2-3, with 10 positions matching TRBD1. With V trimmed by 4 bases and J by 8 bases, 9 bases remained unmatched. Germline CDR1 is MNHEY and CDR2 is SMNVEV (reference sequence). The CDR3 runs 15 residues. This CDR3 reads CASSSRGQGEGTQYF. In DNA, the CDR3 is TGTGCCAGCAGTTCGCGTGGACAGGGGGAAGGTACGCAGTATTTT.

The gene calls are TRBV6-1 and TRBJ1-1; D is uncertain. CDR1 and CDR2 from the germline V gene are MNHNS and SASEGT. CDR3 size: 14 residues. The germline V and J ends were trimmed by 6 bases and 6 bases, with 17 bases remaining between them. CDR3 bases: TGTGCCAGCAGACTACGGCCCCCTGACCCTGAAGCTTTCTTT. This gives the protein CASRLRPPDPEAFF.

This clone was detected only a few times. This chain uses TRBV7-3 with TRBJ2-7, with 9 bases that match TRBD2. CDR3 length equals 15 residues. Germline CDR1 and CDR2: SGHTA and FQGTGA. V shed 5 bases and J 5 bases; nucleotides not matched to a gene: 10. CDR3 residues: CASSRDPGLAHEQYF. DNA for the CDR3: TGTGCCAGCAGCCGAGACCCGGGACTAGCCCACGAGCAGTACTTC.

This clone was found a few times. The chain combines TRBV27 with TRBJ2-4, with D unclear. There are 13 residues in the CDR3. Trimming took 8 bases from V and 3 from J, leaving 11 bases between them. Germline V gives CDR1 MNHEY, CDR2 SMNVEV (reference sequence). CDR3 protein: CASGRVGKNIQYF. Written as DNA, the CDR3 is TGTGCCAGCGGTCGGGTTGGCAAAAACATTCAGTACTTC.

The chain couples TRBV4-2 to TRBJ2-7, with a weak D call TRBD2 (7 bases). This CDR3 has 15 residues. V was clipped by 2 bases and J by 2 bases, with 13 bases between them. Per germline, CDR1 LGHNA and CDR2 YNFKEQ. The CDR3 loop reads CASSQMEGGAYEQYF. The CDR3 DNA sequence: TGTGCCAGCAGCCAAATGGAGGGGGGGGCCTACGAGCAGTACTTC.

The rearrangement uses TRBV5-1 and TRBJ2-7; the match to TRBD1 covers 7 bases. The germline V gene encodes CDR1 SGHRS and CDR2 YFSETQ. The V gene end was trimmed by 3 bases and the J gene end by 3 bases; junction bases not matched to a gene: 3. There are 13 residues in the CDR3. CDR3 DNA sequence: TGCGCCAGCAGCTGGGACAGCCTCTACGAGCAGTACTTC. Its protein is CASSWDSLYEQYF.

This chain uses TRBV30 with TRBJ1-1; no clear D. V was pared by 0 bases and J by 3 bases, with 8 bases between. The CDR3 sequence is 13 residues long. The germline gives CDR1 GTSNPN, CDR2 SVGIG (reference sequence). The CDR3 bases are TGTGCCTGGAGTGTAAAGGAGTACACTGAAGCTTTCTTT. Translating gives CAWSVKEYTEAFF.

This sequence joins TRBV5-1 and TRBJ1-1; D might be TRBD1 (5 bases). V was clipped by 4 bases and J by 6 bases, with 16 bases between them. The CDR3 sequence is 14 residues long. In germline, CDR1 is SGHRS, CDR2 YFSETQ. The CDR3 is CASSPTGGGAEAFF. The CDR3 region has the DNA TGCGCCAGCAGCCCTACTGGGGGAGGCGCTGAAGCTTTCTTT.

The rearrangement links TRBV7-9 to TRBJ2-3, with D unclear. Germline lookup yields CDR1 SEHNR and CDR2 FQNEAQ (reference sequence). Between the trimmed V and J ends, which lost 5 bases and 1 base, there was a span of 7 bases. The CDR3 length is 13 residues. CDR3 DNA: TGTGCCAGCAGCCCCGCTGGCACAGATACGCAGTATTTT. This translates into CASSPAGTDTQYF.

The gene calls are TRBV5-4 and TRBJ1-5; D not certain. Germline V lookup: CDR1 SGHNT, CDR2 YYREEE (reference sequence). V was clipped by 4 bases and J by 6 bases, with 17 bases between them. CDR3 length equals 15 residues. The CDR3 nucleotides read TGTGCCAGCAGCCCGCCCAAGGATCTTGGTCAGCCCCAGCATTTT. Translating gives CASSPPKDLGQPQHF.

The chain is built from TRBV11-2 and TRBJ2-4, with D maybe TRBD2 (6 bases). Trimming cost V 2 bases and J 1 base, with 9 bases left between them. The CDR3 runs to 15 residues. Germline V CDR1 and CDR2: SGHAT, FQNNGV. This chain's CDR3 is CASSLPGVAKNIQYF. In nucleotides, the CDR3 is TGTGCCAGCAGCTTACCGGGGGTGGCCAAAAACATTCAGTACTTC.

V gene TRBV11-2 combines with J gene TRBJ2-3, with TRBD1 matching over 8 bases. V lost 3 bases, J lost 4 bases, and 3 bases stayed unmatched. Germline V gene lookup returns CDR1 SGHAT and CDR2 FQNNGV. CDR3 length equals 14 residues. CDR3 bases: TGTGCCAGCAGCTTCGACAGGGGATCAGATACGCAGTATTTT. Translation: CASSFDRGSDTQYF. The complete variable domain, with remaining parts taken from reference TRBV11-2 and TRBJ2-3, reads EAGVAQSPRYKIIEKRQSVAFWCNPISGHATLYWYQQILGQGPKLLIQFQNNGVVDDSQLPKDRFSAERLKGVDSTLKIQPAKLEDSAVYLCASSFDRGSDTQYFGPGTRLTVL.

This clone was counted a few times. The V and J genes are TRBV7-6 and TRBJ2-7; TRBD2 matches 11 bases. CDR1 and CDR2 from the germline V gene are SGHVS and FNYEAQ. This CDR3 is 15 amino acids long. Trimming cost V 2 bases and J 10 bases; bases outside gene matches: 10. CDR3 loop: CASSLLYGTSGEQYF. The CDR3, as DNA: TGTGCCAGCAGCTTACTCTACGGGACTAGCGGCGAACAGTACTTC.

The sample holds one count of this clone. This rearrangement joins TRBV29-1 to TRBJ2-1; perhaps D is TRBD1 or TRBD2 (6 bases each). Trimming cost V 4 bases and J 7 bases, with 14 bases left between them. The CDR3 covers 13 residues. CDR1 and CDR2 from the germline V gene are SQVTM and ANQGSEA. CDR3 in DNA: TGCAGCGTTGTGGGGGGCGCAGTAAATGAGCAGTTCTTC. It specifies CSVVGGAVNEQFF.

This clone was counted a few times. This rearrangement joins TRBV21-1 to TRBJ1-2. TRBV21-1 is labeled a pseudogene. The CDR3 consists of 14 residues. The CDR3 loop is CASIGRQTNYGYTF. The CDR3 nucleotides read TGTGCCAGCATCGGACGGCAGACTAACTATGGCTACACCTTC.

V is TRBV27 and J is TRBJ1-5; D unclear. Germline V gene lookup returns CDR1 MNHEY and CDR2 SMNVEV (reference sequence). The CDR3 is made up of 15 amino acids. V gave up 0 bases and J gave up 4 bases, with 10 bases separating them. CDR3 sequence: CASSLSGSGNQPQHF. The CDR3 coding sequence is TGTGCCAGCAGTTTATCCGGGTCGGGGAATCAGCCCCAGCATTTT.

This clone was detected once. The chain combines TRBV9 with TRBJ2-3; D not resolved. This CDR3 contains 14 residues. V lost 0 bases and J 2 bases, leaving 7 bases between the germline ends. In germline, CDR1 is SGDLS, CDR2 YYNGEE. The CDR3 sequence is CASSVGYNTDTQYF. CDR3 nucleotide sequence: TGTGCCAGCAGCGTAGGGTATAACACAGATACGCAGTATTTT.